A selection of T cell receptor beta chains follows, all from one sample in a study of blood T cells in healthy people across ages. In TCRdb, the 5' RACE reads were re-called with MiXCR into one record per CDR3 protein. The sample includes 1.5 million to 2 million distinct CDR3 sequences, about 28% seen only once; the top ten take 7.7%. The sample taken for sequencing was blood. The source of these receptors is a woman aged 25-40 years in good health. Both conserved end residues are part of each CDR3. Each record gives: J gene, clone size, D gene, V gene, CDR3 DNA, CDR3 protein. A D gene is named only where the DNA matches it firmly. Clone sizes are given selectively: once, few, many, or a class where the clone is expanded.

TRBJ2-3 few - TRBV29-1 TGCAGCGTTGAAGAGGACACTTTCACAGATACGCAGTATTTT CSVEEDTFTDTQYF
TRBJ2-3 - - TRBV12-3/TRBV12-4 TGTGCCAGCAGTTTATTGGGAACAGATGCGCAGTATTTT CASSLLGTDAQYF
TRBJ1-1 few - TRBV6-6 TGTGCCAGCAGCCCCTCGGGGGGGCAAGCTTTCTTT CASSPSGGQAFF
TRBJ1-3 few - TRBV6-4 TGTGCCAGCAGTGTCCCCCTCTCGGACCGATCCACCATATATTTT CASSVPLSDRSTIYF
TRBJ2-3 - TRBD2 TRBV19 TGTGCCAGTAGCGGGAGGAACACAGATACGCAGTATTTT CASSGRNTDTQYF
TRBJ1-3 - TRBD1 TRBV7-9 TGTGCCAGCAGCTCCCGGACAGGGGAAAGTTCCATATATTTT CASSSRTGESSIYF
TRBJ2-5 - TRBD2 TRBV2 TGTGCCAGCAGTGAGATTAGCGGGAGGGCCTGGGAGACCCAGTACTTC CASSEISGRAWETQYF
TRBJ2-1 many TRBD2 TRBV5-6 TGTGCCAGCAGCTTGCCCGGACTAGCCACTTCTTTGGATGAGCAGTTCTTC CASSLPGLATSLDEQFF
TRBJ2-4 - - TRBV7-2 TGTGCCAGCAGCTCCCCTAGCGAGAGAGAGCAGTACTTC CASSSPSEREQYF
TRBJ1-1 - - TRBV7-2 TGTGCCAGCAGCTTAGGGTGGGCTTTGAACACTGAAGCTTTCTTT CASSLGWALNTEAFF
TRBJ2-7 - - TRBV29-1 TGCAGCGTTGAAGCTCCCGGTGGGTACGAGCAGTACTTC CSVEAPGGYEQYF
TRBJ1-3 - - TRBV20-1 TGCAGTGCTTCCCCCGGGCCTCTCTCTGGAAACACCATATATTTT CSASPGPLSGNTIYF
TRBJ1-3 few - TRBV10-2 TGCGCCAGCAGGGACATCTCTGGAAACACCATATATTTT CASRDISGNTIYF
TRBJ1-1 many - TRBV4-3 TGTGCCAGCAGCCGGAATAGCCAGACGGTGAACACTGAAGCTTTCTTT CASSRNSQTVNTEAFF
TRBJ2-7 - - TRBV7-8 TGTGCCAGCAGCTTAGTTGCGGGAAGGCCAAACGAGCAGTACTTC CASSLVAGRPNEQYF
TRBJ2-5 many TRBD2 TRBV12-3/TRBV12-4 TGTGCCAGCAGTCCAGTGCGGGGGGGAGAGACCCAGTACTTC CASSPVRGGETQYF
TRBJ2-1 - - TRBV7-9 TGTGCCAGCAGCTTAGGAGTCGCGACAGTGTCATACAATGAGCAGTTCTTC CASSLGVATVSYNEQFF
TRBJ2-7 many TRBD1 TRBV10-3 TGTGCCATCAGTGGGGACAGGGACGACGAGCAGTACTTC CAISGDRDDEQYF
TRBJ2-7 - TRBD2 TRBV14 TGTGCCAGCAGCCAAGGTCCCCGGACTAGCGGGATCTACGAGCAGTACTTC CASSQGPRTSGIYEQYF
TRBJ1-1 many - TRBV7-2 TGTGCCAGCAGCTTAGGGGTCGTCACTGAAGCTTTCTTT CASSLGVVTEAFF
TRBJ2-5 few - TRBV6-5 TGTGCCAGCAGTCAGGTTCCGAGCCAAGAGACCCAGTACTTC CASSQVPSQETQYF
TRBJ2-7 few TRBD1 TRBV7-9 TGTGCCAGCACAACAGGGGGCCCCTACGAGCAGTACTTC CASTTGGPYEQYF
TRBJ2-6 - - TRBV6-5 TGTGCCAGCGGAACTTACTCTGGGGCCAAAGTCCTGACTTTC CASGTYSGAKVLTF
TRBJ2-7 - - TRBV9 TGTGCCAGCAGCGTAGAGAACAGGGCCTACGAGCAGTACTTC CASSVENRAYEQYF
TRBJ1-4 few - TRBV18 TGTGCCAGCTCACCGACAGTATCAGCAACTAATGAAAAACTGTTTTTT CASSPTVSATNEKLFF
TRBJ1-5 many - TRBV12-3/TRBV12-4 TGTGCCAGCAGCCTTGGTGGGGGCCGTGCTAGCAATCAGCCCCAGCATTTT CASSLGGGRASNQPQHF
TRBJ2-3 few - TRBV7-2 TGTGCCAGCAGCCTCCAAGGGGGCAGGGGGGCAGATACGCAGTATTTT CASSLQGGRGADTQYF
TRBJ1-2 - TRBD1 TRBV12-3/TRBV12-4 TGTGCCAGCAGACCAAGCGACAGGGGGTTGAACTATGGCTACACCTTC CASRPSDRGLNYGYTF
TRBJ2-4 many TRBD2 TRBV20-1 TGCAGTGCTAGCGCCCCACTAGCGGGCGTCGGGAACATTCAGTACTTC CSASAPLAGVGNIQYF
TRBJ2-7 many TRBD1 TRBV6-5 TGTGCCAGCAGTTACGGGGGACAGGGGAACGAGCAGTACTTC CASSYGGQGNEQYF
TRBJ2-2 - - TRBV7-2 TGTGCCAGCAGCTTATTAGGAGTCTTCACCGGGGAGCTGTTTTTT CASSLLGVFTGELFF
TRBJ1-1 - - TRBV3-1 TGTGCCAGCAGCCAAGAGGGGGTCAACCTGAACACTGAAGCTTTCTTT CASSQEGVNLNTEAFF
TRBJ2-3 few TRBD2 TRBV27 TGTGCCAGCAGTCCGTCCAGACTAGCGGGGTCCGCAGATACGCAGTATTTT CASSPSRLAGSADTQYF
TRBJ1-2 many - TRBV5-1 TGCGCCAGCAGCCAGGACGGACAGTATGGCTACACCTTC CASSQDGQYGYTF
TRBJ2-4 once - TRBV24-1 TGTGCCACCAGTGTTACCTTCCCCCGGACCCTCCTCCCGGACAATGAGCAGTACTTC CATSVTFPRTLLPDNEQYF
TRBJ1-2 many - TRBV10-3 TGTGCCATCAGTGAGGCCCACAAGGACGGCTACACCTTC CAISEAHKDGYTF
TRBJ2-7 many TRBD1 TRBV5-5 TGTGCCAGCAGCCTCGGACAGGGCCCAGCCTACGAGCAGTACTTC CASSLGQGPAYEQYF
TRBJ2-5 - TRBD2 TRBV9 TGTGCCAGCAGCCTTGGTAGCGGGGGGACGGGAGAGACCCAGTACTTC CASSLGSGGTGETQYF
TRBJ2-1 many - TRBV4-1 TGCGCCAGCAGCCAAGGTCAGACGAGCTCCTACAATGAGCAGTTCTTC CASSQGQTSSYNEQFF
TRBJ2-5 many - TRBV7-9 TGTGCCAGCAGCTCGACGATCCAAGAGACCCAGTACTTC CASSSTIQETQYF